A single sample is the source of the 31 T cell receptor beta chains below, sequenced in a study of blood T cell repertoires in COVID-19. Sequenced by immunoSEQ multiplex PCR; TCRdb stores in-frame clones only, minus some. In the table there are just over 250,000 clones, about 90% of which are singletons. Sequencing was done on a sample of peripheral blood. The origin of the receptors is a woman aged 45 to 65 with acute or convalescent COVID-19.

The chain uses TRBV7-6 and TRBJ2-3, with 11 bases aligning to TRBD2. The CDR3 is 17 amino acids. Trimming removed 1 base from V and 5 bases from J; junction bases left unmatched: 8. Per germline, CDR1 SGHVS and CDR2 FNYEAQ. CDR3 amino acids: CASSLVIAGGPGDTQYF. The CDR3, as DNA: TGTGCCAGCAGCTTAGTAATAGCGGGAGGGCCGGGAGATACGCAGTATTTT.

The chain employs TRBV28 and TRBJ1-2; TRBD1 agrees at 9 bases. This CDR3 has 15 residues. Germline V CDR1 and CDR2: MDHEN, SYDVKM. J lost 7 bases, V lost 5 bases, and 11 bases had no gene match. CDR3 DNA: TGTGCCAGCAGTCCATTGGGGAACAGGGGGCCTGGCTACACCTTC. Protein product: CASSPLGNRGPGYTF.

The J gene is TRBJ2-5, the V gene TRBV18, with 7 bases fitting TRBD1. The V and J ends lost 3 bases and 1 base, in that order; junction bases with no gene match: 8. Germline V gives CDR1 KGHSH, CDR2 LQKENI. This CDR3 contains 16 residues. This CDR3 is CASSPRLSGGQETQYF. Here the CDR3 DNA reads TGTGCCAGCTCACCCCGGCTTTCAGGGGGCCAAGAGACCCAGTACTTC.

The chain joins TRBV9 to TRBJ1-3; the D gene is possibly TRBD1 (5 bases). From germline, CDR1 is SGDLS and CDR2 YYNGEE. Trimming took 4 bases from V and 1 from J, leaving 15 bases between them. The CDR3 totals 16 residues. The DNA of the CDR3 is TGTGCCAGCAGCACAGCGGGGCAGGGTTCTGGAAACACCATATATTTT. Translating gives CASSTAGQGSGNTIYF.

The CDR3 region is CASSLEGVVGYTF. Here the CDR3 DNA reads TGCGCCAGCAGCTTGGAAGGAGTAGTTGGCTACACCTTC. The chain is built from TRBV5-1 and TRBJ1-2; the D is unclear. The CDR3 is 13 amino acids. Germline V gene data show CDR1 as SGHRS and CDR2 as YFSETQ. V was trimmed by 0 bases and J by 7 bases, leaving 10 bases between them. Drawing the rest from reference TRBV5-1 and TRBJ1-2, the complete variable domain is KAGVTQTPRYLIKTRGQQVTLSCSPISGHRSVSWYQQTPGQGLQFLFEYFSETQRNKGNFPGRFSGRQFSNSRSEMNVSTLELGDSALYLCASSLEGVVGYTFGSGTRLTVV.

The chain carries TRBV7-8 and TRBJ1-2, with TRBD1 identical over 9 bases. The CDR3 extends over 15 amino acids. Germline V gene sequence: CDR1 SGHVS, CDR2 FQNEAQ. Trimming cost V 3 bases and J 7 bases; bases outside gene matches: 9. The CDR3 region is CASSFSGTGSFGYTF. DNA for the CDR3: TGTGCCAGCAGCTTTTCCGGGACAGGGTCTTTTGGCTACACCTTC.

The CDR3 reads CASSLPGPGSPLHF. The DNA for the CDR3 is TGTGCCAGCAGTTTGCCCGGGCCGGGGTCACCCCTCCACTTT. The V gene is TRBV28, the J gene TRBJ1-6; no firm D call. CDR1 and CDR2 from the germline V gene are MDHEN and SYDVKM. CDR3 length: 14 residues. V lost 3 bases and J lost 10, with 13 bases in between. Together with reference TRBV28 and TRBJ1-6, the CDR3 gives the full variable domain: DVKVTQSSRYLVKRTGEKVFLECVQDMDHENMFWYRQDPGLGLRLIYFSYDVKMKEKGDIPEGYSVSREKKERFSLILESASTNQTSMYLCASSLPGPGSPLHFGNGTRLTVT.

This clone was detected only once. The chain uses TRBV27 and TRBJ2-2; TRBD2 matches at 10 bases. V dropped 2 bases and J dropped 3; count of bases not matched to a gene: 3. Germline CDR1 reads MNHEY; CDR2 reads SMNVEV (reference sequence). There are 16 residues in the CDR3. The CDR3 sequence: CASSLLGLAYTGELFF. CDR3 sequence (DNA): TGTGCCAGCAGTTTACTGGGACTAGCGTACACCGGGGAGCTGTTTTTT.

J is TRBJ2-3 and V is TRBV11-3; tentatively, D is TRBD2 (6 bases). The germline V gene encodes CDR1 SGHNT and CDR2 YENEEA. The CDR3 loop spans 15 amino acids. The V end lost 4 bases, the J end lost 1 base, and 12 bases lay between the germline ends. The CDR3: CASSSAGTGTDTQYF. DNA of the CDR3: TGTGCCAGCAGCTCGGCCGGGACTGGCACAGATACGCAGTATTTT.

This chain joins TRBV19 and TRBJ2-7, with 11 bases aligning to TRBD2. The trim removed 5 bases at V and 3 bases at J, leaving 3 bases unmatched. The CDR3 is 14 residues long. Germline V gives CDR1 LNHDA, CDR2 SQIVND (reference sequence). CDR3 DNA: TGTGCCAGTAGTGGAGGACTAGCGGGCTACGAGCAGTACTTC. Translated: CASSGGLAGYEQYF.

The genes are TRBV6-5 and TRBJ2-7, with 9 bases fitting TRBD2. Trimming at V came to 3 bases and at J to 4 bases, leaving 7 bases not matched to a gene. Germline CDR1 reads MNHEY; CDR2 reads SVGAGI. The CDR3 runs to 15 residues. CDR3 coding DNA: TGTGCCAGCAGTTATACCGCGGGAGGGGGTTACGAGCAGTACTTC. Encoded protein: CASSYTAGGGYEQYF.

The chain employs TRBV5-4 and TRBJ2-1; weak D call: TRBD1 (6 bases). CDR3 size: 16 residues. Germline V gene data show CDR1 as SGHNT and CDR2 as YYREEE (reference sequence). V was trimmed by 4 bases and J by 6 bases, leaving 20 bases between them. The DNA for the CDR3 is TGTGCCAGCAGCGAGGAACTAGGGGGAGTTGGCAATGAGCAGTTCTTC. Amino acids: CASSEELGGVGNEQFF.

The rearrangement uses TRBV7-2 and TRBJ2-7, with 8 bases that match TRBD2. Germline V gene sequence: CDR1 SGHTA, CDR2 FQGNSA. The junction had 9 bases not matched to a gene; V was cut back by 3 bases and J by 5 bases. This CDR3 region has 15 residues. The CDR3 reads CASSLGLGGTDEQYF. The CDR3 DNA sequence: TGTGCCAGCAGCTTGGGACTAGGCGGCACAGACGAGCAGTACTTC.

As DNA, the CDR3 is TGTGCCAGTAGTATTAACCCAGAAACTGAAGCTTTCTTT. Translation: CASSINPETEAFF. The chain employs TRBV19 and TRBJ1-1; D uncertain. This CDR3 is built from 13 residues. The germline V gene encodes CDR1 LNHDA and CDR2 SQIVND (reference sequence). The V gene lost 3 bases and the J gene lost 5 bases, with 10 bases spanning the gap.

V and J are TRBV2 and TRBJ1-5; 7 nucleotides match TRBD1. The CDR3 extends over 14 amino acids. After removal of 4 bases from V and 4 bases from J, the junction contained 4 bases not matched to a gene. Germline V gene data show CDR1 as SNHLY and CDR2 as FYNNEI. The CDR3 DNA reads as TGTGCCAGCAGTGGACAGGGCGGGAATCAGCCCCAGCATTTT. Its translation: CASSGQGGNQPQHF.

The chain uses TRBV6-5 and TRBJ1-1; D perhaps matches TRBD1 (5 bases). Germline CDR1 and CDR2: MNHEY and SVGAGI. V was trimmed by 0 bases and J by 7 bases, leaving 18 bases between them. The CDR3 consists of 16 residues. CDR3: CASSYSIQGASDEAFF. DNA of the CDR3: TGTGCCAGCAGTTACTCGATCCAGGGCGCCTCCGATGAAGCTTTCTTT.

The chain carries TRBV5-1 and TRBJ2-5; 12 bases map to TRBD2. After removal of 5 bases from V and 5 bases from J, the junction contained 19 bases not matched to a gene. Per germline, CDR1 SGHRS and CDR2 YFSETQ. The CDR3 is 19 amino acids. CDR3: CASSSTGTRGTSGFETQYF. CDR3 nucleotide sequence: TGCGCCAGCAGTTCAACCGGGACCCGAGGGACTAGCGGGTTCGAGACCCAGTACTTC.

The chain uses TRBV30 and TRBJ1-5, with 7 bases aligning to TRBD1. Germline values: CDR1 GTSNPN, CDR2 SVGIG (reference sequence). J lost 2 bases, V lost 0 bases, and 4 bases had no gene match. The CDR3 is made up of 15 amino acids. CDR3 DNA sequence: TGTGCCTGGAGTGTTTCTCAGGGGGGCAATCAGCCCCAGCATTTT. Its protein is CAWSVSQGGNQPQHF.

The CDR3 DNA reads as TGTGCCACAGAATCAGGCCCGCAAGAGACCCAGTACTTC. Translation gives CATESGPQETQYF. The chain is built from TRBV24-1 and TRBJ2-5, with no clear D. The V and J ends lost 10 bases and 2 bases respectively, with 13 bases between them. CDR3 length equals 13 residues. Germline CDR1 reads KGHDR; CDR2 reads SFDVKD.

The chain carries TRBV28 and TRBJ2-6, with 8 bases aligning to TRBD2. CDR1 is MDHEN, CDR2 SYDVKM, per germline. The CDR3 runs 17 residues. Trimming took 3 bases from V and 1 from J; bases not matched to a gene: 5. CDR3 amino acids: CASSFPGGRSGANVLTF. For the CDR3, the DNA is TGTGCCAGCAGTTTTCCGGGCGGGAGGTCTGGGGCCAACGTCCTGACTTTC.

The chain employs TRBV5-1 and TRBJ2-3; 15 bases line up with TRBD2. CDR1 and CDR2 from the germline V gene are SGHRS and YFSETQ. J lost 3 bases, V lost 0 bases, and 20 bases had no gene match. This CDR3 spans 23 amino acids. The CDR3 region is CASSLARGTSGRPRGESTDTQYF. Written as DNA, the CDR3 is TGCGCCAGCAGCTTGGCCCGTGGGACTAGCGGGAGGCCCAGAGGGGAATCGACAGATACGCAGTATTTT. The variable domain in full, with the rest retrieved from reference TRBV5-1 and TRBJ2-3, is KAGVTQTPRYLIKTRGQQVTLSCSPISGHRSVSWYQQTPGQGLQFLFEYFSETQRNKGNFPGRFSGRQFSNSRSEMNVSTLELGDSALYLCASSLARGTSGRPRGESTDTQYFGPGTRLTVL.

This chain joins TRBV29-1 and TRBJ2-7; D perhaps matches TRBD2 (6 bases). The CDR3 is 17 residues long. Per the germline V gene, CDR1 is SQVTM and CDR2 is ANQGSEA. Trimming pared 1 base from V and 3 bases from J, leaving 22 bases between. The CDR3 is CSVEGPWGGASDYEQYF. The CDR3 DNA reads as TGCAGCGTTGAAGGCCCCTGGGGAGGCGCCTCGGACTACGAGCAGTACTTC.

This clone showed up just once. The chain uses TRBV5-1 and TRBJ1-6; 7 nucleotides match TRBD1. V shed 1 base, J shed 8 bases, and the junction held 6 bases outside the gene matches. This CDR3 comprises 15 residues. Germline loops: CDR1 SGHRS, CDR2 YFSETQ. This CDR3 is CASSLRQGADSPLHF. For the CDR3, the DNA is TGCGCCAGCAGCTTGAGACAGGGCGCCGATTCACCCCTCCACTTT.

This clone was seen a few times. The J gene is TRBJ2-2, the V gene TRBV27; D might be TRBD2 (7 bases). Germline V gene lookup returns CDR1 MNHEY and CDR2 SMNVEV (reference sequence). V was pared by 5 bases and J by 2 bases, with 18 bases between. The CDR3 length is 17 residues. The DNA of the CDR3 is TGTGCCAGCAGTAAGGAGGGGGAGGGTGGAAACACCGGGGAGCTGTTTTTT. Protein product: CASSKEGEGGNTGELFF.

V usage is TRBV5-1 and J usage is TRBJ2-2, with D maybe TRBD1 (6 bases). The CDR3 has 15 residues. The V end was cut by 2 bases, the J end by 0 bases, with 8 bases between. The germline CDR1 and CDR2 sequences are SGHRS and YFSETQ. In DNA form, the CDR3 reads TGCGCCAGCAGCTTCGGGGACACGAACACCGGGGAGCTGTTTTTT. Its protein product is CASSFGDTNTGELFF.

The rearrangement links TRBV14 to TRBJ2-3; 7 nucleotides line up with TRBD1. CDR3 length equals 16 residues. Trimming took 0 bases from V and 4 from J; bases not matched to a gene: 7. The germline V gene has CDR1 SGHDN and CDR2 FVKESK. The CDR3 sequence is CASSQEKYRGPDTQYF. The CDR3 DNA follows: TGTGCCAGCAGCCAAGAAAAATACAGGGGCCCAGATACGCAGTATTTT.

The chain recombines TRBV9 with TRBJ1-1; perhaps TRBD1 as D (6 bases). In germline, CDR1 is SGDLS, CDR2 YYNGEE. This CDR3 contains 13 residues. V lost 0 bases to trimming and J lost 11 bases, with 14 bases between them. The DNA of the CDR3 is TGTGCCAGCAGCGTAGAAACCGGGACACAGGCTTTCTTT. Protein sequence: CASSVETGTQAFF.

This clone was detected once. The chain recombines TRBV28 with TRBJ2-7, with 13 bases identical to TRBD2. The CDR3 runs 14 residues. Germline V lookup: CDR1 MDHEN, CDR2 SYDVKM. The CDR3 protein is CALRRTSGSYEQYF. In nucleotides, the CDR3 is TGTGCACTCAGGCGGACTAGCGGGAGCTACGAGCAGTACTTC.

The CDR3 loop is CASSFRAKQFF. As DNA, the CDR3 is TGTGCCAGCAGTTTCAGGGCCAAGCAGTTCTTC. The chain is built from TRBV28 and TRBJ2-1; tentative D call: TRBD1 (5 bases). V lost 3 bases, J lost 11 bases, and 8 bases lay in between. Germline V gene data show CDR1 as MDHEN and CDR2 as SYDVKM. The CDR3 covers 11 residues.

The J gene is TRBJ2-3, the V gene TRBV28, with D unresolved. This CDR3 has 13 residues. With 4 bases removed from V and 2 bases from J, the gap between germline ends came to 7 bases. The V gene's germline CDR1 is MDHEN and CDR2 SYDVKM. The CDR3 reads CASSSGITDTQYF. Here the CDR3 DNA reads TGTGCCAGCAGTTCAGGTATCACAGATACGCAGTATTTT.

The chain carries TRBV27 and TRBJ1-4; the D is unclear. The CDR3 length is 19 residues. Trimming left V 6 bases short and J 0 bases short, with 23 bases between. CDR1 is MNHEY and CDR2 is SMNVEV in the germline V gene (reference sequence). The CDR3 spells CASSPLAEVRTSTNEKLFF. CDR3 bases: TGTGCCAGCAGCCCACTAGCCGAGGTTCGGACTTCAACTAATGAAAAACTGTTTTTT.